What follows is one T cell receptor (beta chain) and its context. Only in-frame clones appear in the TCRdb table, and some are missing; sequencing was by immunoSEQ multiplex PCR. The sample includes some 80,000 clones, just over 90% of them seen just once. This entry belongs to a study of technical replicates of blood from a few donors. V was clipped by 4 bases and J by 1 base, with 15 bases between them. From germline, CDR1 is SGHRS and CDR2 YFSETQ. The CDR3 has 16 residues. This clonotype was obtained from a human donor in good health. The rearrangement links TRBV5-1 to TRBJ2-1; tentative D call: TRBD2 (5 bases). Sequencing was carried out using T cells isolated from PBMCs. The CDR3 region has the DNA TGCGCCAGCAGCCCCACAGCGGCCATATCCTACAATGAGCAGTTCTTC. This encodes CASSPTAAISYNEQFF.